This entry concerns a single TCR beta chain. Antigen unknown. Sequence at one end of the junction differs from germline and may be a read error. The data were obtained in a study of read filtering for tumor transcriptome and immune sequencing. The wider study: The cohort had over 16 men and approximately 13 women aged about 45 to 80, mean roughly 65 years. R-ISS stage counts were under ten for I, approximately 16 for II, more than 5 for III. IR-seq gave about 3.5 to 10.27 million TCR reads per sample; RNA-seq gave about 80 to 1,400. Study findings and constraints: About 82% of IR-seq clonotypes had a single read, yet these held around 4% of reads.

From 300 to 400 ng of RNA, a library with molecular barcoded alpha/delta and beta/gamma adaptors was made. MiXCR was run by TCRdb on the reads, yielding one entry per CDR3 protein. The sample has approximately 150,000 distinct CDR3 sequences, about 13% seen once. The CDR3 sequence is 10 residues long. The germline CDR1 and CDR2 sequences are SEHNR and FQNEAQ (reference sequence). The chain employs TRBV7-9 and TRBJ1-1; D is unclear. The sequence came from a donor at least 40 years old with multiple myeloma. Material for sequencing was a population of CD138-negative cells sorted from bone marrow. CDR3 protein: CASRLAKTGF. CDR3 DNA sequence: TGTGCCAGCCGCCTAGCGAAGACGGGATTT. The full variable domain, completed using reference TRBV7-9 and TRBJ1-1, is DTGVSQNPRHKITKRGQNVTFRCDPISEHNRLYWYRQTLGQGPEFLTYFQNEAQLEKSRLLSDRFSAERPKGSFSTLEIQRTEQGDSAMYLCASRLAKTGFGQGTRLTVV.